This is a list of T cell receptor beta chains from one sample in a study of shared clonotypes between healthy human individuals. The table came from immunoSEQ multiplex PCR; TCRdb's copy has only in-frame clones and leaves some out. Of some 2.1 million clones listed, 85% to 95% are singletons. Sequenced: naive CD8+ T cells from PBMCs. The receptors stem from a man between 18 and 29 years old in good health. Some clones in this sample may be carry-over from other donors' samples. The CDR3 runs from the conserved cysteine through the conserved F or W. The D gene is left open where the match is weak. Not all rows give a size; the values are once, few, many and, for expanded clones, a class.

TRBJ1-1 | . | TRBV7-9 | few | TGTGCCAGCAGCTTACCTAGGTCGGGGGGCCTAGAAGCTTTCTTT | CASSLPRSGGLEAFF
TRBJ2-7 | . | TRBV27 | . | TGTGCCAGCAGTTTATCGGGCAGGAGCTCCTACGAGCAGTACTTC | CASSLSGRSSYEQYF
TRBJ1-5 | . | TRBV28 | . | TGTGCCAGCAGTCCCCGGACATTATCTAGCAATCAGCCCCAGCATTTT | CASSPRTLSSNQPQHF
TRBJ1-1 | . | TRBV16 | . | TGTGCCAGCAGCCAATCTGGTCCAGGGGCCGCTGAAGCTTTCTTT | CASSQSGPGAAEAFF
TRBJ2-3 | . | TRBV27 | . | TGTGCCAGCAGCCATTTGGGGGTAGCTAGCACAGATACGCAGTATTTT | CASSHLGVASTDTQYF
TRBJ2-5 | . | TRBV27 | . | TGTGCCAGCAGTTTATTTGCGGCGTTACCGCAAGAGACCCAGTACTTC | CASSLFAALPQETQYF
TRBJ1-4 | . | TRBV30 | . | TGTGCCTGGAGTGCCCACCTTATCACCCGGGCTAATGAAAAACTGTTTTTT | CAWSAHLITRANEKLFF
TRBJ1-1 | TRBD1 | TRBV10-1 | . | TGCGCCAGCTCCCAAGGGGGCGAGAACACTGAAGCTTTCTTT | CASSQGGENTEAFF
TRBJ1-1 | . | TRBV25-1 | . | TGTGCCAGCAGTGAGAAAGGTTACGACACTGAAGCTTTCTTT | CASSEKGYDTEAFF
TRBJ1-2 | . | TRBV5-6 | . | TGTGCCAGCAGCTTGTCGATGCTTACACCCCCGGGTGATGGCTACACCTTC | CASSLSMLTPPGDGYTF
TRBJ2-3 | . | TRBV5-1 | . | TGCGCCAGCAGCCCACCTGGGCGAGACCACCGGGGAGATACGCAGTATTTT | CASSPPGRDHRGDTQYF
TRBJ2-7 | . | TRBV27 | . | TGTGCCAGCAGTTCTGTGCGGGATAGGCCCTACGAGCAGTACTTC | CASSSVRDRPYEQYF
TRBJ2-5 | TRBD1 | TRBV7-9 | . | TGTGCCAGCAGCACACGACAGGGGGCGAAGACCCAGTACTTC | CASSTRQGAKTQYF
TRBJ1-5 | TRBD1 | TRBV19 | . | TGTGCCAGTAGTATCAGGGGGACGGGCCAGCCCCAGCATTTT | CASSIRGTGQPQHF
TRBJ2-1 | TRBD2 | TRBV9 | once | TGTGCCAGCAGCGAATCTAGCGGGAGGTACACCTACAATGAGCAGTTCTTC | CASSESSGRYTYNEQFF
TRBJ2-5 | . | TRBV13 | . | TGTGCCAGCAGCTTAATGTTCCGGGCGGCTTCGCGGGAAGAGACCCAGTACTTC | CASSLMFRAASREETQYF
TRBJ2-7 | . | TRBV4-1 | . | TGCGCCAGCAGCCAGGCCCCGGGCTTCGACGAGCAGTACTTC | CASSQAPGFDEQYF
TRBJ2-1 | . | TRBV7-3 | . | TGTGCCAGCAGCTTAGAGCAGTACAATGAGCAGTTCTTC | CASSLEQYNEQFF
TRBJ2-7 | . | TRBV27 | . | TGTGCCAGCAGTTTATCTGGCAGCTCCTACGAGCAGTACTTC | CASSLSGSSYEQYF
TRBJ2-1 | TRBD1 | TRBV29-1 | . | TGCAGCGGGACACCGGGACAGCTTAATGAGCAGTTCTTC | CSGTPGQLNEQFF
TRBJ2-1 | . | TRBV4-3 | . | TGCGCCAGCAGCCAGAGCGGTGGTTACTCCTACAATGAGCAGTTCTTC | CASSQSGGYSYNEQFF
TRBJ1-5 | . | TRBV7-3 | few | TGTGCCAGCAGCCCGACAGGAGAGCAGCCCCAGCATTTT | CASSPTGEQPQHF
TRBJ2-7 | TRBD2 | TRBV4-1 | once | TGCGCCAGCAGCCAAGGCAGGACTAGCGGCTACGAGCAGTACTTC | CASSQGRTSGYEQYF
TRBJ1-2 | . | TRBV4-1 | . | TGCGCCAGCAGCCAAGATATGCGGTGGGACGGGGGGCAAGGCTACACCTTC | CASSQDMRWDGGQGYTF
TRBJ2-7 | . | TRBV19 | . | TGTGCCAGTAGTACCACGACAGGAACCTACGAGCAGTACTTC | CASSTTTGTYEQYF
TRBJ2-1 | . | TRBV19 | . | TGTGCCAGTAGTATTCGGGAGATATCCCACAATGAGCAGTTCTTC | CASSIREISHNEQFF
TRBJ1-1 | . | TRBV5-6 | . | TGTGCCAGCAGCTTAGGGGGTGCGGCTTTCTTT | CASSLGGAAFF
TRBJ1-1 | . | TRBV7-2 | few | TGTGCCAGCAGCTTAGCCAACGGGTGGAGTGAAGCTTTCTTT | CASSLANGWSEAFF
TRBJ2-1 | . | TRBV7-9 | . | TGTGCCAGCAGCTTGGGGGGACACAATGAGCAGTTCTTC | CASSLGGHNEQFF
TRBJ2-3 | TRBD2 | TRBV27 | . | TGTGCCAGCAGCCCTCTAGCGGGAGAAACAGATACGCAGTATTTT | CASSPLAGETDTQYF
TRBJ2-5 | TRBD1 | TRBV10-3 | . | TGTGCCATCAGTGATAAGGGACAGGGTTCTGAGACCCAGTACTTC | CAISDKGQGSETQYF
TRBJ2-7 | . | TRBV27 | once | TGTGCCAGCAGTTTATATGCTACCCTCTCCTACGAGCAGTACTTC | CASSLYATLSYEQYF
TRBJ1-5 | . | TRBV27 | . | TGTGCCAGCAGTTTACAGGGGACCCTAAGCAATCAGCCCCAGCATTTT | CASSLQGTLSNQPQHF
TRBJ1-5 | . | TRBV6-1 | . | TGTGCCAGCAGTGACCGCCAGGGCGCCAATCAGCCCCAGCATTTT | CASSDRQGANQPQHF
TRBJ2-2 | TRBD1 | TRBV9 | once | TGTGCCAGCAGCGTAGGACAGGGTACCGGGGAGCTGTTTTTT | CASSVGQGTGELFF
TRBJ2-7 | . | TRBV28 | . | TGTGCCAGCGGCGAGACCAGGGGCTCCTACGAGCAGTACTTC | CASGETRGSYEQYF
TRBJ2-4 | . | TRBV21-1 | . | TGTGCCAGCAGCACCCTGGGACTAGCGGGAGTGGGGGCCAAAAACATTCAGTACTTC | CASSTLGLAGVGAKNIQYF
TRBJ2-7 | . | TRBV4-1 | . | TGCGCCAGCAGCCTGAAGGCAGACTACGAGCAGTACTTC | CASSLKADYEQYF
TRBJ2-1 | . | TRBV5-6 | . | TGTGCCAGCAGCTCCCTCAGGGGGTGGAGGGGGAGCTCCTACAATGAGCAGTTCTTC | CASSSLRGWRGSSYNEQFF